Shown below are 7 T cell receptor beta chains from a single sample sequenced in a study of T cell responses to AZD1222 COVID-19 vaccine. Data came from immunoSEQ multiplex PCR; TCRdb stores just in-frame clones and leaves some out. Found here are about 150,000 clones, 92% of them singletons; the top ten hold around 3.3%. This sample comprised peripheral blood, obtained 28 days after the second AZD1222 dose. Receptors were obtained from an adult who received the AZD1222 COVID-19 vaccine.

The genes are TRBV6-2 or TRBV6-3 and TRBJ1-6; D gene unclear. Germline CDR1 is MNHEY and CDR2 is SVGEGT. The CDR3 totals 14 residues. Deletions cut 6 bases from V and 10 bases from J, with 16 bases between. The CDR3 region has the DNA TGTGCCAGCAGCCAACGTACGGGAGGCTCACCCCTCCACTTT. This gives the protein CASSQRTGGSPLHF.

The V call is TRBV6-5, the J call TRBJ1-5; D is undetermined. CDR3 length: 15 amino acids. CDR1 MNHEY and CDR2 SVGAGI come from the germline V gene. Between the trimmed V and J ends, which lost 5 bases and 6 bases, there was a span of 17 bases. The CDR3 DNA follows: TGTGCCAGCAGTACCCTCCGTGGACGGTTTCAGCCCCAGCATTTT. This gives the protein CASSTLRGRFQPQHF.

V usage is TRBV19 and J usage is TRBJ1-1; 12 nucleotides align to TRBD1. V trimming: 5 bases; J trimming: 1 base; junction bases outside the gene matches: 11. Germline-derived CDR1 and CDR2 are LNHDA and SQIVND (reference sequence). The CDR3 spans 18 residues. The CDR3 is CASSLFTPGQGANTEAFF. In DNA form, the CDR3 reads TGTGCCAGTAGTCTCTTCACCCCGGGACAGGGGGCGAACACTGAAGCTTTCTTT.

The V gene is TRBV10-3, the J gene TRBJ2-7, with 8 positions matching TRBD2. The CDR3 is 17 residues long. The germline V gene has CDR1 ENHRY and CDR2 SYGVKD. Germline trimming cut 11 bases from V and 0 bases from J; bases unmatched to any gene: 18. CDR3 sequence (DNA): TGTGCCCCTAGACTAGCGATCCCTCCCTTCCTCTCCTACGAGCAGTACTTC. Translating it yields CAPRLAIPPFLSYEQYF.

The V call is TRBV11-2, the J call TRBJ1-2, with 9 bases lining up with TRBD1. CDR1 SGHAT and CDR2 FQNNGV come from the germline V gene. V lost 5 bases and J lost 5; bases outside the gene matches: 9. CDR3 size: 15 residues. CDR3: CASSPLGGQGYGYTF. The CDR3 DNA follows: TGTGCCAGCAGCCCCTTAGGGGGACAGGGTTATGGCTACACCTTC.

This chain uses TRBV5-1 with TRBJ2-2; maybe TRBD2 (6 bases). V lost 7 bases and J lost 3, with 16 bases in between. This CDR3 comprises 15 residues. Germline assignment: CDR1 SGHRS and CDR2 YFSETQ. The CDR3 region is CASRRAGSDTGELFF. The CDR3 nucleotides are TGCGCCAGCCGGAGGGCAGGGAGTGACACCGGGGAGCTGTTTTTT.

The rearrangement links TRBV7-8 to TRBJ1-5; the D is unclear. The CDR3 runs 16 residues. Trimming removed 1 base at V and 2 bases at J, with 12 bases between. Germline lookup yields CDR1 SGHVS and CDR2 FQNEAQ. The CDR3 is CASSLDRAGGNQPQHF. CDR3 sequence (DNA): TGTGCCAGCAGCTTAGATAGGGCCGGTGGCAATCAGCCCCAGCATTTT. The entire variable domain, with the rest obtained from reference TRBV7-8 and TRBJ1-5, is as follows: GAGVSQSPRYKVAKRGQDVALRCDPISGHVSLFWYQQALGQGPEFLTYFQNEAQLDKSGLPSDRFFAERPEGSVSTLKIQRTQQEDSAVYLCASSLDRAGGNQPQHFGDGTRLSIL.